This T cell receptor beta chain was captured in a study of shared clonotypes between healthy human individuals. V was cut by 1 base and J by 4 bases, with 11 bases left in between. CDR3 length: 15 residues. Germline V CDR1 and CDR2: MNHNS, SASEGT. Here immunoSEQ multiplex PCR was the method, and the copy in TCRdb shows in-frame clones only, minus some. This sample has about 1.1 million clones, with about four fifths found just once. This clone was detected a few times. Sample: memory CD4+ T cells from PBMCs. The subset denotes: CD45RA-negative fraction. The gene calls are TRBV6-1 and TRBJ2-1, with D maybe TRBD2 (5 bases). The TCR originated in a man aged 18 to 30 in good health. Some clones in this sample may be carry-over from other donors' samples. The CDR3 here is CASSEVRGGYNEQFF. The CDR3, as DNA: TGTGCCAGCAGTGAAGTTCGGGGTGGTTACAATGAGCAGTTCTTC.